The rows below give T cell receptor beta chains drawn from one sample of a study of OX40 agonist ivuxolimab in advanced cancers. Profiled with immunoSEQ multiplex PCR; TCRdb holds only in-frame clones, not every one. This table holds some 39,000 clones, around four fifths found once. The sequencing here drew on CD4+ or CD8+ T cells sorted from blood, taken in a trial of the OX40 agonist ivuxolimab. All receptors derive from an adult with an advanced solid tumor such as melanoma, head and neck, liver or kidney cancer. CDR3s include the opening cysteine and the closing phenylalanine or tryptophan. Fields, in order: J gene, V gene, clone size, D gene, CDR3 protein, CDR3 DNA. A D gene is named only where the DNA matches it firmly. Size is stated for part of the rows, as once, few or many counts, or as a class when the clone is expanded.

j_call: TRBJ2-7
v_call: TRBV2
clone_size: NA
d_call: TRBD2
cdr3_aa: CASIPGLAGEHSYEQYF
cdr3_nt: TGTGCCAGCATCCCGGGACTAGCGGGAGAGCACTCCTACGAGCAGTACTTC

j_call: TRBJ2-5
v_call: TRBV18
clone_size: once
d_call: NA
cdr3_aa: CASSRDHSGETQYF
cdr3_nt: TGTGCCAGCTCAAGGGATCACTCTGGGGAGACCCAGTACTTC

j_call: TRBJ2-5
v_call: TRBV7-2
clone_size: NA
d_call: TRBD2
cdr3_aa: CASSFTSGRWETQYF
cdr3_nt: TGTGCCAGCAGCTTTACTAGCGGGAGGTGGGAGACCCAGTACTTC

j_call: TRBJ1-3
v_call: TRBV29-1
clone_size: NA
d_call: NA
cdr3_aa: CSVGDIGGNTIYF
cdr3_nt: TGCAGCGTTGGGGACATAGGGGGAAACACCATATATTTT

j_call: TRBJ2-3
v_call: TRBV7-3
clone_size: NA
d_call: TRBD1
cdr3_aa: CASSLRAGGSTDTQYF
cdr3_nt: TGTGCCAGCAGCTTACGGGCAGGGGGTAGCACAGATACGCAGTATTTT

j_call: TRBJ1-1
v_call: TRBV2
clone_size: NA
d_call: NA
cdr3_aa: CASSEVVGALNTEAFF
cdr3_nt: TGTGCCAGCAGTGAAGTGGTGGGGGCCCTGAACACTGAAGCTTTCTTT

j_call: TRBJ2-1
v_call: TRBV7-9
clone_size: NA
d_call: TRBD2
cdr3_aa: CASSPSYSGSINNEQFF
cdr3_nt: TGTGCCAGCAGCCCTAGTTATAGCGGGAGCATCAACAATGAGCAGTTCTTC

j_call: TRBJ2-5
v_call: TRBV18
clone_size: NA
d_call: NA
cdr3_aa: CASSANTQETQYF
cdr3_nt: TGTGCCAGCTCCGCTAATACCCAAGAGACCCAGTACTTC

j_call: TRBJ2-7
v_call: TRBV5-7
clone_size: NA
d_call: TRBD2
cdr3_aa: CASNFTLEAEGGEQYF
cdr3_nt: TGTGCCAGCAACTTTACACTAGAAGCGGAGGGAGGGGAGCAGTACTTC

j_call: TRBJ2-2
v_call: TRBV5-8
clone_size: NA
d_call: NA
cdr3_aa: CASSVTGNTGELFF
cdr3_nt: TGTGCCAGCAGCGTAACAGGGAACACCGGGGAGCTGTTTTTT

j_call: TRBJ1-1
v_call: TRBV6-1
clone_size: NA
d_call: NA
cdr3_aa: CASSEQGLYMNTEAFF
cdr3_nt: TGTGCCAGCAGTGAGCAGGGACTTTATATGAACACTGAAGCTTTCTTT

j_call: TRBJ2-7
v_call: TRBV30
clone_size: few
d_call: NA
cdr3_aa: CAWIPSHGYEQYF
cdr3_nt: TGTGCCTGGATCCCCAGCCACGGGTACGAGCAGTACTTC

j_call: TRBJ2-1
v_call: TRBV18
clone_size: NA
d_call: NA
cdr3_aa: CASSPPSGTNEQFF
cdr3_nt: TGTGCCAGCTCACCACCGTCAGGGACTAATGAGCAGTTCTTC

j_call: TRBJ2-6
v_call: TRBV5-4
clone_size: once
d_call: NA
cdr3_aa: CASTSRGGANVLTF
cdr3_nt: TGTGCCAGCACCTCGAGGGGTGGGGCCAACGTCCTGACTTTC

j_call: TRBJ2-1
v_call: TRBV5-6
clone_size: NA
d_call: TRBD2
cdr3_aa: CASSTSSGRSYNEQFF
cdr3_nt: TGTGCCAGCAGCACCTCTAGCGGGCGCTCCTACAATGAGCAGTTCTTC

j_call: TRBJ1-2
v_call: TRBV6-6
clone_size: few
d_call: NA
cdr3_aa: CASSQGADYGYTF
cdr3_nt: TGTGCCAGCAGTCAGGGTGCGGACTATGGCTACACCTTC

j_call: TRBJ1-2
v_call: TRBV7-2
clone_size: NA
d_call: NA
cdr3_aa: CASSLLGRGGALGYTF
cdr3_nt: TGTGCCAGCAGCTTATTGGGCAGGGGTGGGGCCCTGGGCTACACCTTC

j_call: TRBJ1-2
v_call: TRBV28
clone_size: NA
d_call: TRBD1
cdr3_aa: CASSGSQGSYGYTF
cdr3_nt: TGTGCCAGCAGTGGATCACAGGGGTCCTATGGCTACACCTTC

j_call: TRBJ2-1
v_call: TRBV7-9
clone_size: NA
d_call: NA
cdr3_aa: CASSLALGREQFF
cdr3_nt: TGTGCCAGCAGCTTAGCCTTGGGGCGGGAGCAGTTCTTC

j_call: TRBJ2-7
v_call: TRBV7-9
clone_size: NA
d_call: TRBD1
cdr3_aa: CASSFGQAEQYF
cdr3_nt: TGTGCCAGCAGCTTCGGACAGGCCGAGCAGTACTTC

j_call: TRBJ1-1
v_call: TRBV29-1
clone_size: NA
d_call: TRBD1
cdr3_aa: CSGDRGIRAFF
cdr3_nt: TGCAGCGGCGACAGGGGCATTCGGGCTTTCTTT

j_call: TRBJ2-7
v_call: TRBV4-1
clone_size: NA
d_call: TRBD2
cdr3_aa: CASSPAGRAEQYF
cdr3_nt: TGCGCCAGCAGCCCAGCGGGAAGGGCCGAGCAGTACTTC

j_call: TRBJ2-3
v_call: TRBV27
clone_size: few
d_call: TRBD1
cdr3_aa: CASSSTGSGDTQYF
cdr3_nt: TGTGCCAGCAGTTCGACAGGGTCGGGAGATACGCAGTATTTT

j_call: TRBJ1-4
v_call: TRBV5-4
clone_size: NA
d_call: TRBD1
cdr3_aa: CASRDPGTGDEKLFF
cdr3_nt: TGTGCCAGCAGGGACCCTGGGACAGGGGATGAAAAACTGTTTTTT